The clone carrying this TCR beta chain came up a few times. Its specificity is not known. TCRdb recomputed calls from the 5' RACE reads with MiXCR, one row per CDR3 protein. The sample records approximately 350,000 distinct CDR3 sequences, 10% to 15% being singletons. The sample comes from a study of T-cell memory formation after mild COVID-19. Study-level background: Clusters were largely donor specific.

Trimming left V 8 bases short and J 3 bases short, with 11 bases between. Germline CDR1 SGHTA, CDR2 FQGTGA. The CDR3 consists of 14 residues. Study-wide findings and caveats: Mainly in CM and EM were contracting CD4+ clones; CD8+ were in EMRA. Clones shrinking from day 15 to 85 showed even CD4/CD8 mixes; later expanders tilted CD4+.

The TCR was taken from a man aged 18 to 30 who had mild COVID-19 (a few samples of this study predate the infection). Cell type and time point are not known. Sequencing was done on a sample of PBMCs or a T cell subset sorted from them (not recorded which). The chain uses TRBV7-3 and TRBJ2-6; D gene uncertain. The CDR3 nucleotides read TGTGCCAGCGGTTCGCCCGGTGGGGCCAACGTCCTGACTTTC. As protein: CASGSPGGANVLTF. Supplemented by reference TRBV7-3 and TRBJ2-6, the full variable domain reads GAGVSQTPSNKVTEKGKYVELRCDPISGHTALYWYRQSLGQGPEFLIYFQGTGAADDSGLPNDRFFAVRPEGSVSTLKIQRTERGDSAVYLCASGSPGGANVLTFGAGSRLTVL.